This paragraph reports one T cell receptor beta chain. Its specific antigen is unknown. Per-base quality was not reported, and no clone a single base away is much larger than it. The 35 to 40 donors, aged 6 to 90 years, were systemically healthy Caucasian individuals from Russia. Each donor gave roughly 9 milliliters of peripheral blood, drawn into EDTA-treated Vacutainer tubes. Ficoll-Paque density-gradient centrifugation was used to isolate PBMCs, with at least 6.5 million per sample. Total RNA, at least 6 micrograms per sample, was extracted from PBMCs with Trizol reagent. For every donor, flow cytometry on a PBMC aliquot measured the percentage of naive CD45RAhigh/CD27high T cells. The data are from a study of blood T cells in healthy people across ages (dated by TCRdb to between 2014 and 2017). With regard to the full study: In model experiments, template switching captured about one uniquely barcoded TCR beta cDNA molecule for every two T cells. To track age-related changes in TCR beta repertoire diversity, the study relied on deep sequencing normalized with unique cDNA molecular identifiers. The donors were split into four age groups: young (average about 16 years), middle-aged (nearly 40), aged (over 55) and long-lived (over 75). Donors of different ages were randomly distributed across sequencing lanes to avoid experimental bias. Using the same blood draw, the study looked at two additional independent replicas of 1 million unique cDNA reads for two donors, one aged 18 to 29 and the other aged 80 or older. Paper-wide results and their limitations: Because the CMV infection status of the donors was unknown, age-related changes in expanded clonotypes may potentially have been confounded. Conclusive comparison of naive and antigen-experienced compartments was prevented by the profiling of bulk unsorted PBMCs. Total diversity estimates from one million sequenced T cells were considered lower bounds and underestimates. Compared with the aged group, the long-lived group had more naive CD4+ T cells, fewer expanded clones and increased TCR diversity, suggesting age selection. Observed TCR beta diversity correlated strongly with the percentage of naive T cells measured by flow cytometry. Observed TCR beta diversity per million T cells fell roughly linearly with age, and a significant reduction was already apparent by age around 40.

Library generation was performed with 5' RACE. Sequencing used an Illumina HiSeq 2500. A second roughly 7 to 11 cycle PCR used a sample-barcoded 5' primer and a J-beta primer mix. Each TCR beta cDNA molecule received a unique molecular identifier from a template-switch 5' adaptor carrying 12 random nucleotides. At least 3 million CDR3-containing paired-end reads were obtained from each sample. All of the RNA was converted into first-strand cDNA using the Mint cDNA synthesis kit, with a TRBC-specific oligonucleotide serving as the primer. Following uracil-DNA glycosylase treatment, all cDNA underwent a first 18-cycle PCR with the universal primers M1SS and BC2_uni_R. The original pipeline was this. Normalization of each sample was performed by random selection of 1 million high-quality reads, each carrying a distinct molecular identifier. Instead of being binned into consensus sequences, reads that shared molecular identifiers were thrown out. CDR3 identification, clonotype clustering and error correction used MiTCR with a Q25 quality threshold and the strictest error-elimination algorithm. A nonparametric unseen species model using Euler transformation provided a lower-bound estimate of total TCR beta diversity. TCRdb redid the processing of the public reads, applying fastp at Q25 and MiXCR, and retained in-frame beta chains. CDR3 protein sequences are deduplicated, and each keeps its most common genes and DNA. In this record, the V and J calls reflect TCRdb's handling and not the investigators' own analysis. The sample has about 680,000 distinct CDR3 sequences on record, around 48% of them singletons. Clones ranked in the top ten supply roughly 34% of the sample.

Trimming accounts for 5 bases at V and 8 bases at J, while the number of junction bases matched to no gene is 10. CDR1 and CDR2 are drawn from the germline V gene (reference sequence): MNHEY, SMNVEV. The CDR3 runs 15 amino acids, cysteine and phenylalanine included. Just CDR3 DNA is preserved here, 45 bases in frame from base 1. The sequence derives from a woman aged 55-69 years in good health. Recombination joined TRBV27 with TRBJ1-4; 8 middle bases align to TRBD1. The sample consisted of blood. CDR3 protein: CASSPLGQGGEKLFF. The nucleotide sequence reads TGTGCCAGCAGTCCCCTCGGACAGGGCGGAGAAAAACTGTTTTTT.